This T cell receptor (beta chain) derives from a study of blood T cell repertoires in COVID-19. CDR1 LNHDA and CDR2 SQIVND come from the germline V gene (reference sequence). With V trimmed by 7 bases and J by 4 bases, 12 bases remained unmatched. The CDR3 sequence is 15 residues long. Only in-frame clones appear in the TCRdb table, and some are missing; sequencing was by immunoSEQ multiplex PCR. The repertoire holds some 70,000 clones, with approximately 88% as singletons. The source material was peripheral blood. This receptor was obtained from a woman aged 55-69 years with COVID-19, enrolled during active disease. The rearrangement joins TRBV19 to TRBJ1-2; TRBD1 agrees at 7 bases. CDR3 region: CASTPPDRATYGYTF. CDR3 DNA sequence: TGTGCCAGTACCCCGCCCGACAGGGCAACCTATGGCTACACCTTC.